The table lists the clone carrying this TCR beta chain with a count of one. Thymus tissue was removed during corrective cardiac surgery. The CDR3 runs to 14 residues. The V and J ends lost 3 bases and 3 bases respectively, with 10 bases between them. Germline V gives CDR1 SGHDN, CDR2 FVKESK. The data are from a study of human thymus T cells. Clones were sequenced by immunoSEQ multiplex PCR, and TCRdb holds only the in-frame ones, with some missing. Here the sample spans roughly 130,000 clones, 90% to 95% being singletons. This TCR came from a boy in the first two years of life with a congenital heart defect but otherwise immunologically healthy. V usage is TRBV14 and J usage is TRBJ2-3; D is unclear. The sample taken for sequencing was thymus tissue. Written as DNA, the CDR3 is TGTGCCAGCAGCCAGGCGGACCCAACAGATACGCAGTATTTT. The encoded protein is CASSQADPTDTQYF.